This T cell receptor (beta chain) was profiled in a study of blood T cells in healthy people across ages. Study summary: When template switching was applied, about one barcoded beta molecule was captured per two T cells.

Through a sample-barcoded 5' primer and a J-beta primer mix, a second PCR was run for 7 to 11 cycles. One entry per CDR3 protein results from TCRdb running MiXCR on the 5' RACE reads. The table shows about 1.5 million distinct CDR3 sequences, with approximately 40% occurring only once. With respect to this clonotype: The antigen is undetermined.

Whole-study findings and limits: Diversity of TCR beta correlated strongly with naive T cell percentage. Among T cells, TCR beta diversity per million cells dropped roughly linearly as age rose.

Isolated PBMCs totaled at least 7 million in each sample. Sequenced input: blood. The TCR comes from a woman aged 18-29 years in good health.

The CDR3 DNA reads TGCAGTGCTAGAGTGGGGAATGAAAAACTGTTTTTT. As protein: CSARVGNEKLFF. The chain uses TRBV20-1 and TRBJ1-4, with D unresolved. The germline V gene encodes CDR1 DFQATT and CDR2 SNEGSKA (reference sequence). CDR3 length: 12 amino acids. Deletions cut 1 base from V and 5 bases from J, with 5 bases between.